This T cell receptor beta chain appears in the sequencing data of a study of shared clonotypes between healthy human individuals. For the study at large: Researchers assigned three CD4 naive, three CD4 memory, two CD8 naive and one CD8 memory plate to each donor.

With V trimmed by 2 bases and J by 2 bases, 3 bases remained unmatched. Germline CDR1 SGHVS, CDR2 FQNEAQ. This CDR3 has 15 amino acids. Clones were sequenced by immunoSEQ multiplex PCR, and TCRdb holds only the in-frame ones, with some missing. This sample has roughly 2,500,000 clones, with approximately 93% found just once. The specimen was naive CD4+ T cells from PBMCs. Sample subset: CD45RA+ positively selected. The clonotype was recovered from a man aged 18 to 29 in good health. Some clones in this sample may be carry-over from other donors' samples. The chain couples TRBV7-8 to TRBJ2-3; 8 bases align to TRBD2. CDR3: CASSLLLAATDTQYF. The CDR3, as DNA: TGTGCCAGCAGCTTATTACTAGCGGCCACAGATACGCAGTATTTT.